This TCR beta chain came from a study of blood T cell repertoires in COVID-19. Study in general: From the United States, Italy and Spain came samples of acute and convalescent COVID-19. T cells, B-cell-depleted T cells, or PBMCs supplied cDNA or gDNA.

With 3 bases removed from V and 6 bases from J, the gap between germline ends came to 17 bases. This CDR3 is 15 amino acids long. Germline-derived CDR1 and CDR2 are LNHDA and SQIVND (reference sequence). Source study methods: For nucleated cells, counts were estimated from reference gene primer amplification. Data came from immunoSEQ multiplex PCR; TCRdb stores just in-frame clones and leaves some out. Clone size and the V and J calls come from that table; the DNA yielded D and trimming. The repertoire holds some 110,000 clones, with around 90% as singletons. Sequenced input: peripheral blood. This receptor was taken from a human donor in a cohort sampled during active COVID-19. The rearrangement links TRBV19 to TRBJ1-1; possibly TRBD1 for D (5 bases). The CDR3 coding sequence is TGTGCCAGTAGTATTCGGGCCGGGGGAGGACCTGAAGCTTTCTTT. It codes for CASSIRAGGGPEAFF. Together with reference TRBV19 and TRBJ1-1, the CDR3 gives the full variable domain: DGGITQSPKYLFRKEGQNVTLSCEQNLNHDAMYWYRQDPGQGLRLIYYSQIVNDFQKGDIAEGYSVSREKKESFPLTVTSAQKNPTAFYLCASSIRAGGGPEAFFGQGTRLTVV.